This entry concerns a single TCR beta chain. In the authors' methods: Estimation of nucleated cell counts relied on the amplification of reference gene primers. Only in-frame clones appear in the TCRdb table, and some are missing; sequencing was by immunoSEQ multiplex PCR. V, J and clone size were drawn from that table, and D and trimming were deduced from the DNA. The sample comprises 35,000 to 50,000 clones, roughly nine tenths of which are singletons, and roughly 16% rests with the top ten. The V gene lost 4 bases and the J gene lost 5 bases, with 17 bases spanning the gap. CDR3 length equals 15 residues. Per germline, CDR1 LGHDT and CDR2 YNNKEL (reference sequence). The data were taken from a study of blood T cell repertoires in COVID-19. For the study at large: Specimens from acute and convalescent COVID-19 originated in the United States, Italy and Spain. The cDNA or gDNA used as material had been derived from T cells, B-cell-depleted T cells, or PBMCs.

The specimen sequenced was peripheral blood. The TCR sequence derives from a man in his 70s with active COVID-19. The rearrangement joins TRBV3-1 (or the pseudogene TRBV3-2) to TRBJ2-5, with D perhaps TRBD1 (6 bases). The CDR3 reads CASSPLDRSKETQYF. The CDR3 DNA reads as TGTGCCAGCAGCCCGCTCGACAGGTCAAAGGAGACCCAGTACTTC.